The T cell receptor (beta chain) under discussion was sequenced for a study of cytomegalovirus exposure and HLA in healthy donors. Whole-study findings and limits: Follow-up analysis found HLA locus-dependent TCR association rates, highest for DRB1 and lowest for HLA-C. Analysis was performed later, and it showed HLA-associated TCR beta chains to be more clonally expanded than equally common others.

In this sample, this clone turned up once. Its target is unknown. 13 Jbeta primers and 60 Vbeta primers were used for the PCR. Sequenced by immunoSEQ multiplex PCR; TCRdb stores in-frame clones only, minus some. The sample yields more than 90,000 clones, just under 70% seen once. Germline CDR1 reads LGHNA; CDR2 reads YSLEER. The CDR3 is made up of 18 amino acids. The ends were cut back, 1 base at V and 4 bases at J, with 22 bases in the middle. V and J are TRBV4-3 and TRBJ1-1, with a tentative D call TRBD1 (6 bases). The origin of this receptor is a man aged 50-59 years in good health and CMV-seronegative. The sequenced sample was PBMCs. The CDR3 nucleotides read TGCGCCAGCAGCCAAGGGGTCAGGGGTTTCGATCAGAGCACTGAAGCTTTCTTT. Protein sequence: CASSQGVRGFDQSTEAFF.